Presented here are 21 T cell receptor beta chains from one specimen sequenced in a study of control samples from healthy donors and cancer patients. The repertoire was sequenced with immunoSEQ multiplex PCR; TCRdb's copy has only in-frame clones and lacks some. The data show around 140,000 clones, around nine tenths seen once. What was sequenced was blood. The receptor set was obtained from a man aged 40-50 years in good health.

The chain combines TRBV2 with TRBJ2-7, with D hard to call. CDR1 SNHLY and CDR2 FYNNEI come from the germline V gene. The CDR3 runs to 12 residues. Trimming cost V 6 bases and J 0 bases, with 6 bases left between them. Here the CDR3 DNA reads TGTGCCAGCAGGGACGACTCCTACGAGCAGTACTTC. This gives the protein CASRDDSYEQYF.

This chain joins TRBV19 and TRBJ2-1; possibly TRBD2 for D (6 bases). V was trimmed by 6 bases and J by 8 bases, leaving 20 bases between them. This CDR3 region has 15 residues. Germline CDR1 LNHDA, CDR2 SQIVND (reference sequence). The CDR3 coding sequence is TGTGCCAGTAGCGGGCGGGGCCCTCCAGGCGATGAGCAGTTCTTC. Amino acids: CASSGRGPPGDEQFF.

V and J are TRBV6-6 and TRBJ2-7; 7 nucleotides match TRBD1. The junction had 12 bases not matched to a gene; V was cut back by 7 bases and J by 9 bases. Germline V CDR1 and CDR2: MNHNY, SVGAGI (reference sequence). The CDR3 is 13 amino acids. The CDR3 coding sequence is TGTGCCAGCACACAGGGGCCGGTCTATGCGCAGTACTTC. It is translated as CASTQGPVYAQYF.

The genes are TRBV7-9 and TRBJ2-3; 8 nucleotides align to TRBD2. The CDR3 runs 16 residues. Germline trimming cut 7 bases from V and 5 bases from J; bases unmatched to any gene: 14. Germline loops: CDR1 SEHNR, CDR2 FQNEAQ (reference sequence). In nucleotides, the CDR3 is TGTGCCAGCAATTCCCCCACTCCGGGGGGGCGAGATACGCAGTATTTT. Its translation is CASNSPTPGGRDTQYF.

The chain joins TRBV15 to TRBJ1-6; D not resolved. CDR1 is LNHNV and CDR2 is YYDKDF in the germline V gene (reference sequence). V was shortened by 0 bases and J by 0 bases, with 6 bases between the two germline ends. This CDR3 is 16 amino acids long. In DNA form, the CDR3 reads TGTGCCACCAGCAGAGATCGGGGCTCCTATAATTCACCCCTCCACTTT. It is translated as CATSRDRGSYNSPLHF. The whole variable domain, filled in from reference TRBV15 and TRBJ1-6, reads DAMVIQNPRYQVTQFGKPVTLSCSQTLNHNVMYWYQQKSSQAPKLLFHYYDKDFNNEADTPDNFQSRRPNTSFCFLDIRSPGLGDTAMYLCATSRDRGSYNSPLHFGNGTRLTVT.

V gene TRBV3-1 (or the pseudogene TRBV3-2) combines with J gene TRBJ1-6, with D hard to call. Trimming took 4 bases from V and 4 from J, leaving 8 bases between them. This CDR3 has 14 amino acids. Germline V gene data show CDR1 as LGHDT and CDR2 as YNNKEL (reference sequence). Written as DNA, the CDR3 is TGTGCCAGCAGCCCGGTAAGGTATAATTCACCCCTCCACTTT. Protein sequence: CASSPVRYNSPLHF.

The gene calls are TRBV7-2 and TRBJ2-3; D perhaps matches TRBD1 (6 bases). Trimming removed 5 bases from V and 5 bases from J, with 14 bases in between. Germline CDR1 reads SGHTA; CDR2 reads FQGNSA. This CDR3 region has 14 residues. The CDR3 nucleotides are TGTGCCAGCAGCCTGGACAGATCGAGAGATACGCAGTATTTT. Protein product: CASSLDRSRDTQYF.

The rearrangement uses TRBV12-2 and TRBJ2-7; TRBD2 is taken as the D call from the table, unchecked against the DNA. TRBV12-2 is shown as a pseudogene. The CDR3 spans 15 residues. CDR3 coding DNA: TGTGCAAGTCGCCGCGTCGCGGGGGGGCCTTACGAGCAGTACTTC. Translation: CASRRVAGGPYEQYF.

V is TRBV11-2 and J is TRBJ1-1, with a weak D call TRBD1 (6 bases). Trimming took 3 bases from V and 3 from J, leaving 8 bases between them. Germline CDR1 reads SGHAT; CDR2 reads FQNNGV. The CDR3 runs 13 residues. Written as DNA, the CDR3 is TGTGCCAGCAGCTTCAACAGGGACACTGAAGCTTTCTTT. Translated, it gives CASSFNRDTEAFF.

The rearrangement uses TRBV6-2 or TRBV6-3 and TRBJ2-3; D unclear. Per germline, CDR1 MNHEY and CDR2 SVGEGT. The CDR3 consists of 15 residues. V lost 5 bases and J 2 bases, leaving 14 bases between the germline ends. The CDR3 reads CASSHLKGVTDTQYF. The CDR3 DNA reads TGTGCCAGCAGTCACCTGAAGGGCGTCACAGATACGCAGTATTTT.

V gene TRBV18 combines with J gene TRBJ2-1, with 9 bases matching TRBD2. This CDR3 has 15 amino acids. Germline values: CDR1 KGHSH, CDR2 LQKENI. Unmatched junction bases numbered 10, after V lost 6 bases and J lost 7 bases. CDR3 nucleotides: TGTGCCAGCTCGCCTTCCGGGACTAGCTGGAATGAGCAGTTCTTC. It is translated as CASSPSGTSWNEQFF.

J is TRBJ2-1 and V is TRBV14, with a weak D call TRBD2 (6 bases). The CDR3 loop spans 13 amino acids. Germline values: CDR1 SGHDN, CDR2 FVKESK. V was shortened by 2 bases and J by 6 bases, with 8 bases between the two germline ends. Here the CDR3 reads CASSQLAFNEQFF. CDR3 nucleotide sequence: TGTGCCAGCAGCCAACTAGCGTTCAATGAGCAGTTCTTC.

This chain links TRBV5-6 with TRBJ2-1; possible D gene TRBD2, 7 bases. The germline V and J ends were trimmed by 2 bases and 7 bases, with 22 bases remaining between them. The CDR3 spans 17 residues. The V gene's germline CDR1 is SGHDT and CDR2 YYEEEE. The CDR3 nucleotides read TGTGCCAGCAGCTTTTGGAGGGGGGGCCGTTCGGGGAATGAGCAGTTCTTC. Amino acids: CASSFWRGGRSGNEQFF.

This clone came up a few times. V is TRBV12-3 or TRBV12-4 and J is TRBJ2-4; D is undetermined. V lost 3 bases and J 4 bases, leaving 7 bases between the germline ends. This CDR3 comprises 13 residues. The CDR3 protein is CASSFSAKNIQYF. The CDR3 bases are TGTGCCAGCAGTTTTTCGGCAAAAAACATTCAGTACTTC.

The V and J genes are TRBV15 and TRBJ1-2; 8 bases fit TRBD1. Germline V gene data show CDR1 as LNHNV and CDR2 as YYDKDF (reference sequence). The CDR3 is 16 amino acids. The junction had 19 bases not matched to a gene; V was cut back by 8 bases and J by 8 bases. Here the CDR3 reads CATYSIDSGTGKGYTF. DNA of the CDR3: TGTGCCACCTATTCCATAGACTCCGGGACAGGCAAAGGCTACACCTTC.

This chain joins TRBV19 and TRBJ1-2; D unclear. V lost 6 bases and J lost 2, with 10 bases in between. The CDR3 runs to 13 residues. The V gene's germline CDR1 is LNHDA and CDR2 SQIVND (reference sequence). Here the CDR3 DNA reads TGTGCCAGTAGCCGGACCAGGAACTATGGCTACACCTTC. Encoded protein: CASSRTRNYGYTF.

The CDR3 is CASSQDPGVYNEQFF. The CDR3 DNA follows: TGTGCCAGCAGCCAAGATCCAGGGGTTTACAATGAGCAGTTCTTC. The gene calls are TRBV3-1 (or the pseudogene TRBV3-2) and TRBJ2-1, with D possibly TRBD1 on 6 matching bases. With 0 bases removed from V and 4 bases from J, the gap between germline ends came to 10 bases. The CDR3 covers 15 residues. Germline V gene data show CDR1 as LGHDT and CDR2 as YNNKEL (reference sequence).

The genes are TRBV6-9 and TRBJ2-2; 7 bases are a match to TRBD2. The CDR3 consists of 18 residues. After removal of 0 bases from V and 2 bases from J, the junction contained 9 bases not matched to a gene. Germline assignment: CDR1 MNHGY and CDR2 SVAAGI. CDR3 loop: CASSYSGDYPQNTGELFF. The CDR3 DNA is TGTGCCAGCAGTTATTCAGGGGACTATCCTCAAAACACCGGGGAGCTGTTTTTT.

The genes are TRBV9 and TRBJ1-2; possibly TRBD1 for D (6 bases). The CDR3 is made up of 15 amino acids. Germline V lookup: CDR1 SGDLS, CDR2 YYNGEE. Trimming cost V 0 bases and J 4 bases, with 13 bases left between them. CDR3 sequence (DNA): TGTGCCAGCAGCGTAGGGCCCACAGGGCCCTATGGCTACACCTTC. It yields the protein CASSVGPTGPYGYTF.

V gene TRBV13 combines with J gene TRBJ2-5, with TRBD2 matching 10 bases. V shed 1 base, J shed 5 bases, and the junction held 10 bases outside the gene matches. The germline V gene has CDR1 PRHDT and CDR2 FYEKMQ (reference sequence). The CDR3 has 17 residues. The CDR3 region is CASSLASGGASVETQYF. In DNA form, the CDR3 reads TGTGCCAGCAGCTTAGCAAGCGGGGGGGCCTCGGTGGAGACCCAGTACTTC.

The genes are TRBV12-3 or TRBV12-4 and TRBJ1-1; possibly TRBD1 for D (5 bases). This CDR3 has 13 residues. V gave up 2 bases and J gave up 11 bases, with 15 bases separating them. The CDR3 reads CASSLLGPGTAFF. DNA of the CDR3: TGTGCCAGCAGTTTATTAGGGCCTGGGACGGCTTTCTTT.